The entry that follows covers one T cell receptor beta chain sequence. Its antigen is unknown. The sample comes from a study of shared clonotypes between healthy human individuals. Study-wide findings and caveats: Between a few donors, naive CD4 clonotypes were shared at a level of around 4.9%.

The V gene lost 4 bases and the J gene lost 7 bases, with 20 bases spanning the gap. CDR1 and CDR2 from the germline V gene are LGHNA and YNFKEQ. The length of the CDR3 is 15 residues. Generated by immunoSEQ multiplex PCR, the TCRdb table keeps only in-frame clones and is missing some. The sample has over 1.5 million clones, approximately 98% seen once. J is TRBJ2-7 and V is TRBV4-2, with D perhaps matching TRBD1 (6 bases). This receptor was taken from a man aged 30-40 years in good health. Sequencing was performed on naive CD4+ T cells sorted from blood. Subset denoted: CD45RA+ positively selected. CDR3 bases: TGTGCCAGCAGCCCAACAGGGTCCCACAGGGAAGAGCAGTACTTC. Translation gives CASSPTGSHREEQYF.